Sequencing of this T cell receptor (beta chain) was carried out in a study of CD8 T cells in Susac syndrome. General study points: As acknowledged by the study, its TCR sequencing and HLA analysis included a relatively small number of individuals.

Isolation of CD8+ and CD4+ T cells was performed negatively, whereas enrichment of TEMRA cells was done by FACS. When the RNA was reverse transcribed, random hexamers were used with an input of roughly 0.45 to 1 ug. immunoSEQ multiplex PCR amplified TCR beta CDR3 across 54 Vbeta, 13 Jbeta. MiXCR, run by TCRdb on the immunoSEQ multiplex PCR reads, gives a single entry per CDR3 protein. The data contain approximately 300,000 distinct CDR3 sequences, roughly 90% of them singletons. About this clonotype: What it recognizes is unknown.

In germline, CDR1 is LGHNA, CDR2 YNFKEQ. The germline V and J ends were trimmed by 1 base and 1 base, with 10 bases remaining between them. The CDR3 is made up of 15 amino acids. This receptor was identified in a human donor with multiple sclerosis. The chain couples TRBV4-2 to TRBJ1-1; D remains unclear. The specimen was CD8+ T cells from PBMCs. The CDR3 DNA sequence: TGTGCCAGCAGCCAAGGGCAGGAGGGGAACACTGAAGCTTTCTTT. Encoded protein: CASSQGQEGNTEAFF.